One and the same sample provided the 18 T cell receptor beta chains below, sequenced in a study of T cell repertoires in cytomegalovirus infection. TCRdb re-derived calls from the reads in MiXCR, one entry per CDR3 protein. The sample has 110,000 or so distinct CDR3 sequences, around 30% seen once. The antigens for these receptors are not known. The material was CD8+ T cells from cultured PBMCs, obtained from culture after CMV antigen stimulation. The receptor source for this set is a human donor in good health (CMV status not recorded). Some clones in this sample may be carry-over from other donors' samples.

This sequence joins TRBV27 and TRBJ1-1; D is uncertain. The CDR3 totals 16 residues. The V gene lost 5 bases and the J gene lost 4 bases, with 20 bases spanning the gap. Germline V gives CDR1 MNHEY, CDR2 SMNVEV (reference sequence). CDR3 loop: CASSPSAGEVVTEAFF. The CDR3 DNA is TGTGCCAGCAGTCCCTCGGCAGGTGAAGTAGTCACTGAAGCTTTCTTT.

This clonotype was detected ten times or more. The gene calls are TRBV7-8 and TRBJ1-4, with 7 bases that match TRBD1. Germline V gene data show CDR1 as SGHVS and CDR2 as FQNEAQ. V gave up 3 bases and J gave up 4 bases; unmatched junction bases: 8. CDR3 length: 16 residues. DNA for the CDR3: TGTGCCAGCAGCTTCCTGAGGGGACAGTATAATGAAAAACTGTTTTTT. It translates to CASSFLRGQYNEKLFF. Together with reference TRBV7-8 and TRBJ1-4, the CDR3 gives the full variable domain: GAGVSQSPRYKVAKRGQDVALRCDPISGHVSLFWYQQALGQGPEFLTYFQNEAQLDKSGLPSDRFFAERPEGSVSTLKIQRTQQEDSAVYLCASSFLRGQYNEKLFFGSGTQLSVL.

This clonotype showed up many times. The chain recombines TRBV7-2 with TRBJ2-2; 8 bases align to TRBD2. The V and J ends lost 5 bases and 7 bases, in that order; junction bases with no gene match: 9. Germline V lookup: CDR1 SGHTA, CDR2 FQGNSA. The CDR3 runs 15 residues. CDR3 region: CASSAQAGGIGELFF. CDR3 bases: TGTGCCAGCAGCGCCCAGGCGGGGGGTATCGGGGAGCTGTTTTTT.

This clonotype was seen more than once but under ten times. The CDR3 reads CASTSQASTDTQYF. The CDR3 DNA reads TGTGCCAGTACCTCCCAGGCTAGCACAGATACGCAGTATTTT. The rearrangement links TRBV27 to TRBJ2-3; D call uncertain. This CDR3 has 14 amino acids. V was cut by 9 bases and J by 0 bases, with 13 bases left in between. Germline V CDR1 and CDR2: MNHEY, SMNVEV (reference sequence).

V is TRBV5-8 and J is TRBJ1-5; D is unresolved. Trimming pared 1 base from V and 1 base from J, leaving 9 bases between. CDR3 length: 15 residues. Per the germline V gene, CDR1 is SGHTS and CDR2 is YDEGEE. DNA for the CDR3: TGTGCCAGCAGCTTGTTCGGACTAAGCAATCAGCCCCAGCATTTT. Residues: CASSLFGLSNQPQHF.

This clonotype was observed a few times. This rearrangement joins TRBV27 to TRBJ1-6; no reliable D call. Trimming took off 4 bases at V and 4 bases at J, with 8 bases between the two ends. Per the germline V gene, CDR1 is MNHEY and CDR2 is SMNVEV (reference sequence). The CDR3 is 14 amino acids. The DNA of the CDR3 is TGTGCCAGCAGTTATTCGGGTTATAATTCACCCCTCCACTTT. The encoded protein is CASSYSGYNSPLHF.

The CDR3 DNA reads TGTGCCAGCAGCTTATCGTCAGGGAGTTCCTACGAGCAGTACTTC. The encoded protein is CASSLSSGSSYEQYF. J is TRBJ2-7 and V is TRBV7-9; the D gene could be TRBD1 or TRBD2 (5 bases each). In germline, CDR1 is SEHNR, CDR2 FQNEAQ (reference sequence). The CDR3 sequence is 15 residues long. The V end was cut by 2 bases, the J end by 1 base, with 12 bases between.

This clonotype was observed a few times. The chain couples TRBV27 to TRBJ2-7, with 10 nucleotides matching TRBD1. The CDR3 contains 13 residues. CDR1 and CDR2 from the germline V gene are MNHEY and SMNVEV (reference sequence). V lost 2 bases, J lost 7 bases, and 2 bases stayed unmatched. CDR3 residues: CASSLGDRGEQYF. The CDR3, as DNA: TGTGCCAGCAGTTTAGGGGACAGGGGTGAGCAGTACTTC.

This chain joins TRBV28 and TRBJ1-1, with D possibly matching TRBD1 (6 bases). This CDR3 has 15 residues. V was pared by 5 bases and J by 1 base, with 14 bases between. Germline CDR1 is MDHEN and CDR2 is SYDVKM. The CDR3 reads CASSPRGAANTEAFF. The CDR3 coding sequence is TGTGCCAGCAGTCCGAGGGGGGCCGCGAACACTGAAGCTTTCTTT.

A few counts support this clonotype. V gene TRBV2 combines with J gene TRBJ2-7; 8 bases map to TRBD1. The CDR3 totals 14 residues. Germline trimming cut 5 bases from V and 3 bases from J; bases unmatched to any gene: 6. The germline gives CDR1 SNHLY, CDR2 FYNNEI. The CDR3 DNA reads as TGTGCCAGCAGTTGGACAGGGACCCTCTACGAGCAGTACTTC. Protein product: CASSWTGTLYEQYF.

The CDR3 DNA reads TGTGCCAGCAGCTTACCGGGAAGTCCCTACGAGCAGTACTTC. Its protein is CASSLPGSPYEQYF. The V call is TRBV7-9, the J call TRBJ2-7; a weak D match, TRBD2 (5 bases). This CDR3 region has 14 residues. CDR1 and CDR2 from the germline V gene are SEHNR and FQNEAQ (reference sequence). Trimming took off 2 bases at V and 2 bases at J, with 10 bases between the two ends. Full variable domain (rest looked up from reference TRBV7-9 and TRBJ2-7): DTGVSQNPRHKITKRGQNVTFRCDPISEHNRLYWYRQTLGQGPEFLTYFQNEAQLEKSRLLSDRFSAERPKGSFSTLEIQRTEQGDSAMYLCASSLPGSPYEQYFGPGTRLTVT.

This clonotype was picked up many times. The J gene is TRBJ2-1, the V gene TRBV7-9; TRBD2 agrees at 10 bases. The trim removed 4 bases at V and 10 bases at J, leaving 7 bases unmatched. Germline-derived CDR1 and CDR2 are SEHNR and FQNEAQ (reference sequence). The length of the CDR3 is 14 residues. The CDR3, as DNA: TGTGCCAGCAGCTCTCCGGGACTAGCGAAAGAGCAGTTCTTC. It encodes CASSSPGLAKEQFF.

Here the CDR3 reads CASSYSGQGFTEAFF. The DNA for the CDR3 is TGTGCCAGCAGTTACTCGGGGCAGGGGTTCACTGAAGCTTTCTTT. This chain links TRBV6-2 or TRBV6-3 with TRBJ1-1; possibly TRBD1 for D (6 bases). Per germline, CDR1 MNHEY and CDR2 SVGEGT. V lost 0 bases and J lost 4, with 12 bases in between. The CDR3 covers 15 residues.

This clonotype occurred a few times. The chain carries TRBV28 and TRBJ2-7; D might be TRBD2 (5 bases). CDR3 length equals 15 residues. Germline loops: CDR1 MDHEN, CDR2 SYDVKM. V lost 3 bases and J 1 base, leaving 13 bases between the germline ends. The CDR3 region is CASSFPVGVSYEQYF. The CDR3 nucleotides are TGTGCCAGCAGTTTTCCGGTCGGGGTGTCCTACGAGCAGTACTTC.

There are a few counts of this clonotype. The rearrangement joins TRBV19 to TRBJ1-2; D unclear. This CDR3 has 13 residues. Trimming took off 1 base at V and 3 bases at J, with 6 bases between the two ends. Germline-derived CDR1 and CDR2 are LNHDA and SQIVND (reference sequence). CDR3 sequence (DNA): TGTGCCAGTAGTATAGTCGGGGACTATGGCTACACCTTC. Translation gives CASSIVGDYGYTF.

The rearrangement uses TRBV29-1 and TRBJ1-4; no reliable D call. CDR3 length: 13 residues. Trimming cost V 7 bases and J 8 bases, with 17 bases left between them. Germline lookup yields CDR1 SQVTM and CDR2 ANQGSEA. CDR3 amino acids: CSAVREEGEKLFF. The CDR3 DNA reads TGCAGCGCGGTGCGGGAGGAAGGAGAAAAACTGTTTTTT.

This clonotype occurred once. V is TRBV7-9 and J is TRBJ2-1; D remains ambiguous. Per germline, CDR1 SEHNR and CDR2 FQNEAQ (reference sequence). The V end was cut by 5 bases, the J end by 8 bases, with 19 bases between. This CDR3 spans 15 amino acids. CDR3 sequence reads: CASSPQDRPSHEQFF. As DNA, the CDR3 is TGTGCCAGCAGCCCTCAGGACCGACCGTCCCATGAGCAGTTCTTC.

This clonotype was recorded a few times. This chain connects TRBV20-1 to TRBJ1-5; D may be TRBD1 (6 bases). Germline V gives CDR1 DFQATT, CDR2 SNEGSKA (reference sequence). V lost 7 bases to trimming and J lost 4 bases, with 11 bases between them. The CDR3 has 12 residues. CDR3 protein: CSVNRENQPQHF. DNA of the CDR3: TGCAGTGTAAACAGGGAAAATCAGCCCCAGCATTTT.